This T cell receptor beta chain was documented in a study of T cell responses to AZD1222 COVID-19 vaccine. This table comes from immunoSEQ multiplex PCR, and its TCRdb copy is limited to in-frame clones, with some not included. This repertoire shows about 160,000 clones, about nine tenths found once; its top ten account for roughly 5.5%. Of note for this clone: Its antigen is unidentified.

Study conclusions and caveats: The sample set comprised mostly white British donors with more females, and clonal diversity was possibly underestimated. Across the whole spike, CD4 TCRs peaked at regions 160-218 and 743-854. Reportedly, close to half of spike-specific TCRs are directed against unmutated variant regions.

Germline lookup yields CDR1 LNHDA and CDR2 SQIVND (reference sequence). The CDR3 has 13 residues. Trimming stripped 5 bases from V and 6 bases from J, with 11 bases between. The clonotype originates from an adult in good health. The sequences come from peripheral blood, collected on day 0 of AZD1222 vaccination. The chain couples TRBV19 to TRBJ1-5; maybe TRBD1 (6 bases). As DNA, the CDR3 is TGTGCCAGTAGTCCAGGGGCGACTCAGCCCCAGCATTTT. Its translation is CASSPGATQPQHF.